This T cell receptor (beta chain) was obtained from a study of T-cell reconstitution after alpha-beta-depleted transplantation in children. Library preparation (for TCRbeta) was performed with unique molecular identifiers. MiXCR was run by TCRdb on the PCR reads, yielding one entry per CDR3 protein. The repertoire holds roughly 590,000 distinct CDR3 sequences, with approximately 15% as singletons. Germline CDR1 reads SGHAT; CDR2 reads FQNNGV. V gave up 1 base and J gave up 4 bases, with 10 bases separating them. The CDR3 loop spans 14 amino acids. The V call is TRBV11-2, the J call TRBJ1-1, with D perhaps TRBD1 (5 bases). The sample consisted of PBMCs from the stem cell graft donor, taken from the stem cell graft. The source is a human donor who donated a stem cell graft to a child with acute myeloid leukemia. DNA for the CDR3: TGTGCCAGCAGCTTAGTGACAGTCGGCACTGAAGCTTTCTTT. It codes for CASSLVTVGTEAFF.